The following is a T cell receptor (beta chain) sequence with its context. V trimming: 7 bases; J trimming: 5 bases; junction bases outside the gene matches: 10. Germline V gives CDR1 SNHLY, CDR2 FYNNEI. This CDR3 region has 15 residues. Primers for the PCR totalled 60 Vbeta and 13 Jbeta. Only in-frame clones appear in the TCRdb table, and some are missing; sequencing was by immunoSEQ multiplex PCR. In the table there are 150,000 or so clones, more than 70% of which are singletons. The data were obtained in a study of cytomegalovirus exposure and HLA in healthy donors. The chain joins TRBV2 to TRBJ2-5; 10 bases line up with TRBD2. Sequenced material: PBMCs. This TCR derives from a man in his thirties or forties in good health and CMV-seronegative. The CDR3: CASKDGLAGAETQYF. DNA of the CDR3: TGTGCCAGCAAGGACGGCCTAGCGGGGGCCGAGACCCAGTACTTC. Drawing the rest from reference TRBV2 and TRBJ2-5, the complete variable domain is EPEVTQTPSHQVTQMGQEVILRCVPISNHLYFYWYRQILGQKVEFLVSFYNNEISEKSEIFDDQFSVERPDGSNFTLKIRSTKLEDSAMYFCASKDGLAGAETQYFGPGTRLLVL.